The rows below give T cell receptor beta chains drawn from one sample of a study of blood T cell repertoires in COVID-19. Profiling relied on immunoSEQ multiplex PCR, and the TCRdb table lists in-frame clones only, not all of them. The repertoire consists of over 300,000 clones, with roughly 90% occurring once and the leading ten covering about 1.2%. Material for sequencing was peripheral blood. Every receptor here comes from a man aged 40-49 years with acute or convalescent COVID-19. The CDR3 runs from the conserved cysteine through the conserved F or W. Fields, in order: V gene, D gene, clone size, J gene, CDR3 DNA, CDR3 protein. The D gene is left open where the match is weak. Some rows mark clone size as missing; the rest say once, few, many or name a class of expanded clone.

V gene: TRBV9; D gene: .; clone size: .; J gene: TRBJ1-3; CDR3 DNA: TGTGCCAGCAGCGTAGTCGATGGGAGTCCCTCTGGAAACACCATATATTTT; CDR3 protein: CASSVVDGSPSGNTIYF
V gene: TRBV4-3; D gene: .; clone size: once; J gene: TRBJ1-1; CDR3 DNA: TGCGCCAGCAGCCCAGGGATGAACACTGAAGCTTTCTTT; CDR3 protein: CASSPGMNTEAFF
V gene: TRBV9; D gene: TRBD2; clone size: .; J gene: TRBJ2-2; CDR3 DNA: TGTGCCAGCAGCCCAAGCCCGGGGGGGCTGGGGGGCGGGGAGCTGTTTTTT; CDR3 protein: CASSPSPGGLGGGELFF
V gene: TRBV7-2; D gene: .; clone size: few; J gene: TRBJ1-1; CDR3 DNA: TGTGCCAGCAGCTTCTTCCGGTACACTGAAGCTTTCTTT; CDR3 protein: CASSFFRYTEAFF
V gene: TRBV24-1; D gene: TRBD1; clone size: once; J gene: TRBJ1-2; CDR3 DNA: TGTGCCACCAGTGAGCGACTCCGGGACAGCCCCTATGGCTACACCTTC; CDR3 protein: CATSERLRDSPYGYTF
V gene: TRBV6-6; D gene: .; clone size: .; J gene: TRBJ2-3; CDR3 DNA: TGTGCCAGCAGCCGCTCGGGGGGCAACACAGATACGCAGTATTTT; CDR3 protein: CASSRSGGNTDTQYF
V gene: TRBV9; D gene: .; clone size: .; J gene: TRBJ2-3; CDR3 DNA: TGTGCCAGCAGCCCCGTGGGGCCCGATACGCAGTATTTT; CDR3 protein: CASSPVGPDTQYF
V gene: TRBV5-4; D gene: TRBD2; clone size: .; J gene: TRBJ2-7; CDR3 DNA: TGTGCCAGCAGCTGGAACGGGGGGACCTACGAGCAGTACTTC; CDR3 protein: CASSWNGGTYEQYF
V gene: TRBV6-5; D gene: .; clone size: .; J gene: TRBJ1-1; CDR3 DNA: TGTGCCAGCAGTCCCCGCGCGGATTGGGCTGAAGCTTTCTTT; CDR3 protein: CASSPRADWAEAFF
V gene: TRBV27; D gene: .; clone size: .; J gene: TRBJ2-7; CDR3 DNA: TGTGCCAGCAGTTTATCCAACACCGGGTGGGGCACCATCTCCTACGAGCAGTACTTC; CDR3 protein: CASSLSNTGWGTISYEQYF
V gene: TRBV28; D gene: TRBD1; clone size: .; J gene: TRBJ1-1; CDR3 DNA: TGTGCCAGCAGTTTGCCCCCGTGGACAGGGCCTGAAGCTTTCTTT; CDR3 protein: CASSLPPWTGPEAFF
V gene: TRBV5-1; D gene: TRBD1; clone size: .; J gene: TRBJ2-7; CDR3 DNA: TGCGCCAGCAGCTACGGACAGGGCGGGGAGCAGTACTTC; CDR3 protein: CASSYGQGGEQYF
V gene: TRBV6-5; D gene: .; clone size: .; J gene: TRBJ1-1; CDR3 DNA: TGTGCCAGCAGCCCCCCGGGCAGGGGCTTACCTGAAGCTTTCTTT; CDR3 protein: CASSPPGRGLPEAFF
V gene: TRBV5-1; D gene: .; clone size: .; J gene: TRBJ2-2; CDR3 DNA: TGCGCCAGCAGCTTGGTTGCCAGAAACACCGGGGAGCTGTTTTTT; CDR3 protein: CASSLVARNTGELFF
V gene: TRBV6-5; D gene: .; clone size: .; J gene: TRBJ1-5; CDR3 DNA: TGTGCCAGCAGTTACTCGAGTGGGGGGAATCAGCCCCAGCATTTT; CDR3 protein: CASSYSSGGNQPQHF
V gene: TRBV5-1; D gene: TRBD2; clone size: .; J gene: TRBJ2-2; CDR3 DNA: TGCGCCAGCAGCTTCGGGACTAGCGGGGACACCGGGGAGCTGTTTTTT; CDR3 protein: CASSFGTSGDTGELFF
V gene: TRBV6-5; D gene: .; clone size: .; J gene: TRBJ1-6; CDR3 DNA: TGTGCCAGCAGTTACACAAGGAGCCAACCTCGCGCCCTCCACTTT; CDR3 protein: CASSYTRSQPRALHF
V gene: TRBV6-5; D gene: .; clone size: .; J gene: TRBJ1-1; CDR3 DNA: TGTGCCAGCAGTAAGACGGCGGCGGGCACTGAAGCTTTCTTT; CDR3 protein: CASSKTAAGTEAFF
V gene: TRBV7-9; D gene: .; clone size: .; J gene: TRBJ1-1; CDR3 DNA: TGTGCCAGCAGCTATACAGACCCCACTGAAGCTTTCTTT; CDR3 protein: CASSYTDPTEAFF
V gene: TRBV7-9; D gene: .; clone size: .; J gene: TRBJ1-1; CDR3 DNA: TGTGCCAGCACCAAAAGCTGGAACACTGAAGCTTTCTTT; CDR3 protein: CASTKSWNTEAFF
V gene: TRBV11-2; D gene: TRBD1; clone size: .; J gene: TRBJ2-7; CDR3 DNA: TGTGCCAGCAGCGTGGGACAGGGATACACCCCCTACGAGCAGTACTTC; CDR3 protein: CASSVGQGYTPYEQYF
V gene: TRBV28; D gene: TRBD1; clone size: .; J gene: TRBJ1-1; CDR3 DNA: TGTGCCAGCAGTTTATTGGGACAGGGGATCACTGAAGCTTTCTTT; CDR3 protein: CASSLLGQGITEAFF
V gene: TRBV28; D gene: .; clone size: .; J gene: TRBJ1-1; CDR3 DNA: TGTGCCAGCAGCCCCGAGGGTGCCCCTGATAAAGCTTTCTTT; CDR3 protein: CASSPEGAPDKAFF
V gene: TRBV9; D gene: .; clone size: few; J gene: TRBJ2-7; CDR3 DNA: TGTGCCAGCAGCGTAGAGGCTCGGGGGGCCTCCTACGAGCAGTACTTC; CDR3 protein: CASSVEARGASYEQYF
V gene: TRBV5-1; D gene: .; clone size: .; J gene: TRBJ2-7; CDR3 DNA: TGCGCCAGCAGCTTCCCGACAGGAGGCAACGAGCAGTACTTC; CDR3 protein: CASSFPTGGNEQYF
V gene: TRBV28; D gene: .; clone size: .; J gene: TRBJ1-1; CDR3 DNA: TGTGCCAGCAGTTTTTTATCCGGGGGGGACACTGAAGCTTTCTTT; CDR3 protein: CASSFLSGGDTEAFF
V gene: TRBV7-2; D gene: .; clone size: .; J gene: TRBJ1-5; CDR3 DNA: TGTGCCAGCAGCTTTAGTTCGGATCAGCCCCAGCATTTT; CDR3 protein: CASSFSSDQPQHF
V gene: TRBV5-1; D gene: TRBD1; clone size: .; J gene: TRBJ2-1; CDR3 DNA: TGCGCCAGCAGCTTGGAGGGGGCCCGGTACAATGAGCAGTTCTTC; CDR3 protein: CASSLEGARYNEQFF
V gene: TRBV3-1/TRBV3-2; D gene: TRBD2; clone size: .; J gene: TRBJ2-2; CDR3 DNA: TGTGCCAGCAGCCAATGGGAGGGGACCGGGGAGCTGTTTTTT; CDR3 protein: CASSQWEGTGELFF
V gene: TRBV6-5; D gene: TRBD1; clone size: .; J gene: TRBJ1-1; CDR3 DNA: TGTGCCAGCAGTCCACGGACAGGGGGCAACACTGAAGCTTTCTTT; CDR3 protein: CASSPRTGGNTEAFF
V gene: TRBV7-9; D gene: .; clone size: .; J gene: TRBJ1-3; CDR3 DNA: TGTGCCAGCAGCCTCGGTGAGTGGAGCCGGCGGCAAAGGAACACCATATATTTT; CDR3 protein: CASSLGEWSRRQRNTIYF
V gene: TRBV5-1; D gene: TRBD1; clone size: .; J gene: TRBJ2-1; CDR3 DNA: TGCGCCAGCAGCACGCCGGGACAGGCCAACAATGAGCAGTTCTTC; CDR3 protein: CASSTPGQANNEQFF
V gene: TRBV6-5; D gene: .; clone size: once; J gene: TRBJ1-5; CDR3 DNA: TGTGCCAGCAGTTACTCGACCCCACGGGGCAATCAGCCCCAGCATTTT; CDR3 protein: CASSYSTPRGNQPQHF
V gene: TRBV6-6; D gene: .; clone size: .; J gene: TRBJ1-2; CDR3 DNA: TGTGCCAGCAGTTACTCCGGGCAGGGAATCTATGGCTACACCTTC; CDR3 protein: CASSYSGQGIYGYTF
V gene: TRBV5-1; D gene: .; clone size: .; J gene: TRBJ2-1; CDR3 DNA: TGCGCCAGCAGCTTGGAGAGAGTTATGAATGAGCAGTTCTTC; CDR3 protein: CASSLERVMNEQFF
V gene: TRBV10-3; D gene: TRBD1; clone size: .; J gene: TRBJ2-1; CDR3 DNA: TGTGCCATCAGTCCCACATCAGACAGGGGGCACTCCTACAATGAGCAGTTCTTC; CDR3 protein: CAISPTSDRGHSYNEQFF
V gene: TRBV4-1; D gene: TRBD1; clone size: few; J gene: TRBJ1-4; CDR3 DNA: TGCGCCAGCAGCGGTAAAACAGGGGGGGGAAAACTGTTTTTT; CDR3 protein: CASSGKTGGGKLFF
V gene: TRBV27; D gene: .; clone size: .; J gene: TRBJ1-6; CDR3 DNA: TGTGCCAGCAGTCCGGGGGTGGCGTATAATTCACCCCTCCACTTT; CDR3 protein: CASSPGVAYNSPLHF
V gene: TRBV4-1; D gene: TRBD1; clone size: .; J gene: TRBJ1-2; CDR3 DNA: TGCGCCAGCAGCCAAGATGGGACAGGGGTCTATGGCTACACCTTC; CDR3 protein: CASSQDGTGVYGYTF
V gene: TRBV2; D gene: TRBD2; clone size: .; J gene: TRBJ2-1; CDR3 DNA: TGTGCCAGCAGTACTACCGGGACTAGAAGTCGCGGCTCCTACAATGAGCAGTTCTTC; CDR3 protein: CASSTTGTRSRGSYNEQFF
V gene: TRBV7-9; D gene: TRBD1; clone size: .; J gene: TRBJ2-2; CDR3 DNA: TGTGCCAGCAGCTCCTTATGGGCTGACAGGGGGTACACCGGGGAGCTGTTTTTT; CDR3 protein: CASSSLWADRGYTGELFF
V gene: TRBV18; D gene: .; clone size: once; J gene: TRBJ2-3; CDR3 DNA: TGTGCCAGCTCACCCCCCCTCGTCTCTAGCGCAGATACGCAGTATTTT; CDR3 protein: CASSPPLVSSADTQYF
V gene: TRBV28; D gene: .; clone size: .; J gene: TRBJ1-2; CDR3 DNA: TGTGCCAGCAGTGTGACAACAAACTATGGCTACACCTTC; CDR3 protein: CASSVTTNYGYTF
V gene: TRBV7-9; D gene: TRBD1; clone size: .; J gene: TRBJ1-2; CDR3 DNA: TGTGCCAGCAGCTTAGGGGAGATGGGACAGGGAAACTATGGCTACACCTTC; CDR3 protein: CASSLGEMGQGNYGYTF
V gene: TRBV27; D gene: .; clone size: few; J gene: TRBJ1-2; CDR3 DNA: TGTGCCAGCAGTTTGGATCAGGGAGGCGGCTATGGCTACACCTTC; CDR3 protein: CASSLDQGGGYGYTF
V gene: TRBV30; D gene: .; clone size: .; J gene: TRBJ1-1; CDR3 DNA: TGTGCCTGGAGTGTTGGCGGAAACACTGAAGCTTTCTTT; CDR3 protein: CAWSVGGNTEAFF
V gene: TRBV9; D gene: TRBD1; clone size: .; J gene: TRBJ2-7; CDR3 DNA: TGTGCCAGGAAACTTAGGGACAGGGGCTATACCTACGAGCAGTACTTC; CDR3 protein: CARKLRDRGYTYEQYF
V gene: TRBV19; D gene: .; clone size: once; J gene: TRBJ1-2; CDR3 DNA: TGTGCCAGTAGCCAAACACCAAACTATGGCTACACCTTC; CDR3 protein: CASSQTPNYGYTF
V gene: TRBV28; D gene: .; clone size: .; J gene: TRBJ1-5; CDR3 DNA: TGTGCCAGCAGTATCATAGGAAGGGGCCGTGGCAATCAGCCCCAGCATTTT; CDR3 protein: CASSIIGRGRGNQPQHF
V gene: TRBV5-1; D gene: .; clone size: .; J gene: TRBJ1-1; CDR3 DNA: TGCGCCAGCAGCTCTATACAGCCTCAGAACACTGAAGCTTTCTTT; CDR3 protein: CASSSIQPQNTEAFF